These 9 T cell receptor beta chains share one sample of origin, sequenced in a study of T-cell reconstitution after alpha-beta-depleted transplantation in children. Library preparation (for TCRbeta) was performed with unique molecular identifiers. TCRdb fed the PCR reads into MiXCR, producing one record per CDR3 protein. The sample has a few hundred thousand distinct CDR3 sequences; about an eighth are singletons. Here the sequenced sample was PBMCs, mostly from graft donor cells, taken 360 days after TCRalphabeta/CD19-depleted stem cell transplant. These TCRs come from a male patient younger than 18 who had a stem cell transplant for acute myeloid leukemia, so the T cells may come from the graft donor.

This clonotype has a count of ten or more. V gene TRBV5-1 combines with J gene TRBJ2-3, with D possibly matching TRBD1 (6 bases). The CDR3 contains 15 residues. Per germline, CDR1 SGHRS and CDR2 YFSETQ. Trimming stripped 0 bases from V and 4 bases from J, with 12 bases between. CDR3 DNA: TGCGCCAGCAGCTTGGTGCAGGGGCAGGCAGATACGCAGTATTTT. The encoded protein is CASSLVQGQADTQYF.

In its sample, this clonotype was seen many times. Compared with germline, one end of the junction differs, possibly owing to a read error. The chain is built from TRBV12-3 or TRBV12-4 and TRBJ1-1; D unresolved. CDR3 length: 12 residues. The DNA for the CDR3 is TGTGCCAGCAGTTTAGATGTTGCCCCCGCTAGCTTT. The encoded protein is CASSLDVAPASF.

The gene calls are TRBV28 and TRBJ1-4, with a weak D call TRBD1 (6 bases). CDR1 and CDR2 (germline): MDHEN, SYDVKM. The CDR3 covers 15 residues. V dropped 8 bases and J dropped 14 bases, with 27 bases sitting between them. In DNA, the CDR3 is TGTGCCAGCGGGGGGGCAGGGGCCTTCGATCATTTGCTGTTTTTT. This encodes CASGGAGAFDHLLFF.

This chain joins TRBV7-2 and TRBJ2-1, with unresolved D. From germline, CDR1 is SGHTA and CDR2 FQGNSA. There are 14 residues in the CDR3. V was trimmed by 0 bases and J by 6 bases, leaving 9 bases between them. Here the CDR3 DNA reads TGTGCCAGCAGCTTAGCCGTTAGAGCCAATGAGCAGTTCTTC. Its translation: CASSLAVRANEQFF.

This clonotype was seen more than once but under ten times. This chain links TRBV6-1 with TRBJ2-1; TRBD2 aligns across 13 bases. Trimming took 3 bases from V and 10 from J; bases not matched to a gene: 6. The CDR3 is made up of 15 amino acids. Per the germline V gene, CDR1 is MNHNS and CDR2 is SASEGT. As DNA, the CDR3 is TGTGCCAGCAGTGAGGGACTAGCGGGAACAGACGAGCAGTTCTTC. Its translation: CASSEGLAGTDEQFF.

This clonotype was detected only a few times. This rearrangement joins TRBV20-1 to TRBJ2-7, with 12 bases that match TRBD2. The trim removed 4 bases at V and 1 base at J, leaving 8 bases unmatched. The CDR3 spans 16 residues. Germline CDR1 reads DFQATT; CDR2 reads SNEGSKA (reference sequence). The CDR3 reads CSATERTSGTSYEQYF. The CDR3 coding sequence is TGCAGTGCTACTGAGCGGACTAGCGGGACGTCCTACGAGCAGTACTTC.

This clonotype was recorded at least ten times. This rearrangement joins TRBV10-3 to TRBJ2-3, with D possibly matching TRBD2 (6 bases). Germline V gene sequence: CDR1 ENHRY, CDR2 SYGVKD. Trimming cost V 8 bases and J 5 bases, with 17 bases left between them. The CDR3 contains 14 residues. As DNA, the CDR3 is TGTGCCATCGGTAGCGGCCAAAGAATAGATACGCAGTATTTT. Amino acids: CAIGSGQRIDTQYF.

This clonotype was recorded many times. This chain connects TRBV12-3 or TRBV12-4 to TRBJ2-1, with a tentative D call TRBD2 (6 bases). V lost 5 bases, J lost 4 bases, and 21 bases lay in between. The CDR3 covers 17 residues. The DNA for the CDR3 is TGTGCCAGCAGTCCCGGGAGAGCGCTCACTGGATACAATGAGCAGTTCTTC. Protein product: CASSPGRALTGYNEQFF.

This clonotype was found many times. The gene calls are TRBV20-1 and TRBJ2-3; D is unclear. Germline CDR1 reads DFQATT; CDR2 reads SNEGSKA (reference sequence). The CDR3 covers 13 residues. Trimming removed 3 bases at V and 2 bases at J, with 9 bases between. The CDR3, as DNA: TGCAGTGCTAGCTCGCTATACACAGATACGCAGTATTTT. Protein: CSASSLYTDTQYF.